This TCR beta chain was found in a study of blood T cell repertoires in COVID-19. Study-wide context: Samples came from the United States, Italy and Spain, spanning acute and convalescent COVID-19. Nucleic acid was either cDNA or gDNA, and it came from T cells, B-cell-depleted T cells, or PBMCs.

Original data processing: Reference gene primer amplification yielded estimated nucleated cell counts. Measured with immunoSEQ multiplex PCR; TCRdb has only the in-frame clones, and not every one. The D gene and trimming were derived from the DNA, and the V and J assignments and clone size from that table. The top ten clones hold about 20% of a sample with approximately 100,000 clones, roughly 89% of them seen once. Sequencing used peripheral blood. The source is a human donor with acute or convalescent COVID-19. The donor label of this sample is uncertain.

CDR3 amino acids: CASSPPRGNSEGYTF. Written as DNA, the CDR3 is TGTGCCAGCTCACCTCCCCGAGGGAATAGTGAGGGCTACACCTTC. The V call is TRBV18, the J call TRBJ1-2; D is unresolved. Germline CDR1 reads KGHSH; CDR2 reads LQKENI. The V end was cut by 3 bases, the J end by 8 bases, with 19 bases between. The CDR3 loop spans 15 amino acids.